A selection of T cell receptor beta chains follows, all from one sample in a study of T cells in Graves' hyperthyroidism and ophthalmopathy. One entry per CDR3 protein results from TCRdb running MiXCR on the multiplex PCR reads. The data contain over 500,000 distinct CDR3 sequences, over 45% of them singletons. The sample consisted of peripheral blood or thyroid tissue (not recorded which). The receptors derive from an adult woman with Graves' disease, either hyperthyroidism or ophthalmopathy (not recorded which). The CDR3 runs from the conserved cysteine through the conserved F or W. The order of the fields is clone size, J gene, V gene, D gene, CDR3 DNA, CDR3 protein. A D gene is named only where the DNA matches it firmly. A row's size may be missing; if present it is once, few, many or a size class.

>many|TRBJ2-5|TRBV20-1|TRBD2
TGCAGTGCTAGGGCGACTAGCGGGGATCAAGAGACCCAGTACTTC
CSARATSGDQETQYF
>.|TRBJ2-7|TRBV7-2|.
TGTGCCAGCAGCCAAAGCTACGAGCAGCACTTC
CASSQSYEQHF
>once|TRBJ2-7|TRBV7-8|.
TGTGCCAGCAGCCCCACCGGGAACCGATACGAGCAGTACTTC
CASSPTGNRYEQYF
>many|TRBJ1-2|TRBV2|.
TGTGCCACCGTAGGGGGAGGGGGGCTAGGCTACACCTTC
CATVGGGGLGYTF
>.|TRBJ2-7|TRBV28|.
TGTGCCAGCAGCCCTCGAGCCTACGAGCAGTACTTC
CASSPRAYEQYF
>many|TRBJ2-5|TRBV20-1|.
TGCAGTGCTAGCGGTCCGTACCAAGAGACCCAGTACTTC
CSASGPYQETQYF
>.|TRBJ2-5|TRBV10-1|.
TGCGCCAGCAGTGACCCCTTGGGTTCCCTGTACTTC
CASSDPLGSLYF
>many|TRBJ2-2|TRBV7-8|.
TGTGCCAGCCGAGATGGCTTCCAAGGCACCGGGGAGCTGTTTTTT
CASRDGFQGTGELFF
>once|TRBJ1-1|TRBV7-9|.
TGTGCCAGCAGTTTACCAGCGGGCACGAACACTGAAGCTTTCTTT
CASSLPAGTNTEAFF
>many|TRBJ2-7|TRBV29-1|TRBD2
TGCAGCGTGACAGGACTAGCGGGAGGCGAGCAGTACTTC
CSVTGLAGGEQYF
>.|TRBJ1-2|TRBV7-9|TRBD1
TGTGCCAGCACCCCGACAGGGATGGCCTATGGCTACACCTTC
CASTPTGMAYGYTF
>few|TRBJ1-5|TRBV7-2|.
TGTGCCAGCAGCTTAGAGAACGAACAGCCCCAGCATTTT
CASSLENEQPQHF
>many|TRBJ2-2|TRBV9|TRBD2
TGTGCCAGCAGTCGTAGCGGGAGGGCCCGGGTCGGGGAGCTGTTTTTT
CASSRSGRARVGELFF
>.|TRBJ2-7|TRBV7-2|.
TGTGCCAGCAGCCAAGGTGCGCGGGGCTACGAGCAGTACTTC
CASSQGARGYEQYF
>.|TRBJ2-7|TRBV30|.
TGTGCCTGGAGCGGGGGCACATCCTACGAGCAGTACTTC
CAWSGGTSYEQYF
>.|TRBJ1-3|TRBV9|TRBD1
TGTGCCAGCAGCGGACAGGGGTGGTCTGGAAACACCATATATTTT
CASSGQGWSGNTIYF
>.|TRBJ1-1|TRBV6-1|.
TGTGCCAGCAGTGAAATAGGGACGAGATACGCTGAAGCTTTCTTT
CASSEIGTRYAEAFF
>.|TRBJ2-3|TRBV10-2|TRBD1
TGCGCCAGCAGCAACAGGGGGTTCACAGATACGCAGTATTTT
CASSNRGFTDTQYF
>.|TRBJ1-1|TRBV2|.
TGTGCCAGCAGTTGGGGGGGGTTTCACACTGAAGCTTTCTTT
CASSWGGFHTEAFF
>once|TRBJ2-1|TRBV5-1|.
TGCGCCAGCAGCTTGGATCAGGCTGTGAATGAGCAGTTCTTC
CASSLDQAVNEQFF
>many|TRBJ2-7|TRBV6-1|.
TGTGCCAGCAGTTCTCCCTGGACCTACGAGCAGTACTTC
CASSSPWTYEQYF
>.|TRBJ1-1|TRBV20-1|.
TGCAGTGCTAGAGATGCAGGGGTTACCGGGGAAGAAGCTTTCTTT
CSARDAGVTGEEAFF